This T cell receptor beta chain appears in the sequencing data of a study of T cell responses to AZD1222 COVID-19 vaccine. Looking at the study overall: Doses given second, at about 4 or about 12 weeks, were pooled.

Repertoires were generated with immunoSEQ multiplex PCR, while TCRdb's copy carries only in-frame clones and drops some. The sample shows around 130,000 clones, 93% of them seen only once. Trimming removed 7 bases at V and 8 bases at J, with 12 bases between. Per germline, CDR1 SGHVS and CDR2 FQNEAQ. The CDR3 length is 13 residues. V gene TRBV7-8 combines with J gene TRBJ1-6; tentative D call: TRBD1 (6 bases). The input for sequencing was peripheral blood, taken on day 0 of AZD1222 vaccination. The sequence derives from an adult in good health. The CDR3 protein is CASKLQGYSPLHF. DNA for the CDR3: TGTGCCAGCAAACTACAGGGCTATTCACCCCTCCACTTT.